These T cell receptor beta chains were read from a single sample in a study of blood T cell repertoires in COVID-19. Sequencing used immunoSEQ multiplex PCR; TCRdb keeps in-frame clones, though not all of them. The data hold around 200,000 clones, with 84% observed a single time. What was sequenced was peripheral blood. Receptors were obtained from a woman of 80 years or more with active or convalescent COVID-19. Each CDR3 is given with its conserved first and last residue. The D gene is left open where the match is weak. Not every row has a clone size; where given, it reads once, few, many or a size class.

>-|TRBV28|TRBD1|TRBJ2-7
CASQGRTGLRYEQYF
TGTGCCAGCCAGGGAAGGACAGGGCTGAGGTACGAGCAGTACTTC
>-|TRBV7-2|-|TRBJ2-1
CASSLGQGNEQFF
TGTGCCAGCAGCTTGGGTCAGGGTAATGAGCAGTTCTTC
>-|TRBV12-5|TRBD2|TRBJ2-1
CASGLGGGNNEQFF
TGTGCTAGTGGTTTGGGCGGGGGGAACAATGAGCAGTTCTTC
>-|TRBV7-7|TRBD2|TRBJ2-1
CASSLSGLAGGPSSYNEQFF
TGTGCCAGCAGCTTGTCGGGGCTAGCGGGAGGGCCTAGCTCCTACAATGAGCAGTTCTTC
>-|TRBV6-2/TRBV6-3|-|TRBJ2-3
CASSNRRSTDTQYF
TGTGCCAGCAGTAACCGGAGGAGCACAGATACGCAGTATTTT
>-|TRBV11-3|-|TRBJ1-2
CASSLANYGYTF
TGTGCCAGCAGCTTAGCGAACTATGGCTACACCTTC
>-|TRBV19|TRBD1|TRBJ2-3
CASSAGGHTDTQYF
TGTGCCAGTAGTGCAGGGGGACACACAGATACGCAGTATTTT
>-|TRBV18|-|TRBJ2-1
CASSSLATSYNEQFF
TGTGCCAGCTCATCACTAGCTACCTCCTACAATGAGCAGTTCTTC
>-|TRBV27|TRBD1|TRBJ1-2
CASSRTGYGYTF
TGTGCCAGCAGTCGGACAGGCTATGGCTACACCTTC
>-|TRBV7-9|-|TRBJ1-3
CASSFLRGGSGNTIYF
TGTGCCAGCAGCTTCCTGCGGGGAGGTTCCGGAAACACCATATATTTT
>few|TRBV2|-|TRBJ2-5
CASSARQNQETQYF
TGTGCCAGCAGTGCCCGACAGAATCAAGAGACCCAGTACTTC
>-|TRBV6-1|-|TRBJ2-7
CASSEDAPRAYEQYF
TGTGCCAGCAGTGAAGACGCCCCCCGGGCCTACGAGCAGTACTTC
>-|TRBV2|-|TRBJ2-4
CASSQRGGNIQYF
TGTGCCAGCAGCCAAAGGGGTGGAAACATTCAGTACTTC
>-|TRBV5-1|-|TRBJ2-1
CASSLQESSYNEQFF
TGCGCCAGCAGCTTACAGGAGAGCTCCTACAATGAGCAGTTCTTC
>-|TRBV6-5|-|TRBJ1-1
CASSLVGGQTEAFF
TGTGCCAGCAGTTTGGTAGGGGGTCAAACTGAAGCTTTCTTT
>-|TRBV10-3|-|TRBJ2-5
CAISAGSQETQYF
TGTGCCATCAGCGCCGGGAGCCAAGAGACCCAGTACTTC
>-|TRBV5-6|-|TRBJ1-1
CASSPQSGEAFF
TGTGCCAGCAGCCCACAGTCTGGTGAAGCTTTCTTT
>-|TRBV30|TRBD2|TRBJ2-1
CAWTGTSHNEQFF
TGTGCCTGGACCGGGACTAGCCACAATGAGCAGTTCTTC
>-|TRBV4-1|TRBD2|TRBJ2-7
CASSRTSSGGTYEQYF
TGCGCCAGCAGCCGGACATCTAGCGGGGGAACCTACGAGCAGTACTTC
>-|TRBV5-1|TRBD1|TRBJ2-7
CASSSGQGELVQYF
TGCGCCAGCAGCTCAGGACAGGGGGAGTTGGTGCAGTACTTC
>-|TRBV30|-|TRBJ2-1
CAWSTPTSYYNEQFF
TGTGCCTGGAGTACCCCTACTAGCTACTACAATGAGCAGTTCTTC
>-|TRBV7-2|-|TRBJ1-3
CASRPGLPGNTIYF
TGTGCCAGCAGACCAGGGCTCCCTGGAAACACCATATATTTT
>-|TRBV6-6|-|TRBJ1-2
CASSSGEGYTF
TGTGCCAGCAGTTCTGGGGAGGGCTACACCTTC
>-|TRBV18|TRBD1|TRBJ2-1
CASSKTGLDYNEQFF
TGTGCCAGCTCAAAGACAGGGCTCGATTACAATGAGCAGTTCTTC
>-|TRBV6-6|-|TRBJ1-4
CASSPGATSNEKLFF
TGTGCCAGCAGCCCAGGGGCAACTTCTAATGAAAAACTGTTTTTT
>-|TRBV28|-|TRBJ1-6
CASSDPAHRGNSPLHF
TGTGCCAGCAGTGACCCGGCCCACCGAGGGAATTCACCCCTCCACTTT
>-|TRBV9|-|TRBJ1-6
CASSVGEYNSPLHF
TGTGCCAGCAGCGTAGGGGAGTATAATTCACCCCTCCACTTT
>-|TRBV11-1|-|TRBJ2-2
CASSLNLWATGELFF
TGTGCCAGCAGCTTAAATTTGTGGGCGACCGGGGAGCTGTTTTTT
>-|TRBV11-1|TRBD2|TRBJ2-5
CASSFGLAGPETQYF
TGTGCCAGCAGCTTCGGACTAGCGGGACCAGAGACCCAGTACTTC
>-|TRBV5-4|TRBD1|TRBJ2-2
CASSSLNRGNTGELFF
TGTGCCAGCAGCTCATTGAACAGGGGGAACACCGGGGAGCTGTTTTTT
>-|TRBV18|TRBD2|TRBJ2-7
CASSPQRGLAGDEQYF
TGTGCCAGCTCACCCCAACGCGGACTAGCGGGAGATGAGCAGTACTTC
>-|TRBV3-1/TRBV3-2|TRBD2|TRBJ2-5
CASSLGTSGGGETQYF
TGTGCCAGCAGCCTTGGGACTAGCGGGGGTGGAGAGACCCAGTACTTC
>once|TRBV5-6|TRBD1|TRBJ2-7
CASSPVGQGAYEQYF
TGTGCCAGCAGCCCCGTTGGACAGGGAGCCTACGAGCAGTACTTC
>-|TRBV9|TRBD2|TRBJ2-2
CASSVALGTSGGPTSGELFF
TGTGCCAGCAGCGTAGCCCTCGGGACTAGCGGGGGGCCTACTTCCGGGGAGCTGTTTTTT
>-|TRBV18|TRBD1|TRBJ1-5
CASSPRTGVDQPQHF
TGTGCCAGCTCACCACGGACAGGGGTGGATCAGCCCCAGCATTTT
>-|TRBV7-3|TRBD2|TRBJ2-1
CASSFHSGGAGSEQFF
TGTGCCAGCAGCTTCCATAGCGGGGGGGCCGGGAGTGAGCAGTTCTTC
>few|TRBV30|TRBD1|TRBJ2-3
CAWDTGGTDTQYF
TGTGCCTGGGATACAGGGGGCACAGATACGCAGTATTTT
>-|TRBV5-1|TRBD2|TRBJ2-3
CASSSLAGDWDTQYF
TGCGCCAGCAGCTCCTTAGCGGGGGATTGGGATACGCAGTATTTT
>-|TRBV28|TRBD2|TRBJ2-5
CASSMAGTSGGIQETQYF
TGTGCCAGCAGTATGGCCGGGACTAGCGGGGGGATCCAGGAGACCCAGTACTTC
>once|TRBV19|-|TRBJ2-1
CASSNRLRYNEQFF
TGTGCCAGTAGTAACAGACTAAGGTACAATGAGCAGTTCTTC
>-|TRBV6-2/TRBV6-3|-|TRBJ1-2
CASSFQNYGYTF
TGTGCCAGCAGTTTCCAGAACTATGGCTACACCTTC
>-|TRBV5-1|-|TRBJ2-7
CASSLGEEVGEQYF
TGCGCCAGCAGCTTGGGGGAGGAGGTCGGCGAGCAGTACTTC
>-|TRBV7-9|-|TRBJ2-1
CASSLALASWNEQFF
TGTGCCAGCAGCTTAGCGCTGGCTAGCTGGAATGAGCAGTTCTTC
>-|TRBV19|-|TRBJ2-1
CASQGTYYNEQFF
TGTGCCTCTCAGGGGACCTACTACAATGAGCAGTTCTTC
>few|TRBV12-3/TRBV12-4|TRBD1|TRBJ1-5
CASSLRWDRVLYF
TGTGCCAGCAGTTTGAGATGGGACAGGGTTCTGTATTTT
>-|TRBV19|-|TRBJ1-1
CASSMGGGVRNTEAFF
TGTGCCAGTAGTATGGGGGGTGGGGTGAGGAACACTGAAGCTTTCTTT
>-|TRBV28|-|TRBJ2-5
CASSRAGAGETQYF
TGTGCCAGCAGTCGGGCGGGGGCCGGGGAGACCCAGTACTTC
>-|TRBV9|-|TRBJ2-2
CASSARTENTGELFF
TGTGCCAGCAGCGCCCGGACAGAAAACACCGGGGAGCTGTTTTTT
>-|TRBV7-8|-|TRBJ2-1
CASSFGGGINEQFF
TGTGCCAGCAGCTTTGGCGGGGGCATTAATGAGCAGTTCTTC
>-|TRBV9|TRBD2|TRBJ2-7
CASSVEGGKASGRMDEQYF
TGTGCCAGCAGCGTAGAGGGGGGGAAGGCTAGCGGGAGGATGGACGAGCAGTACTTC
>-|TRBV7-6|TRBD2|TRBJ2-1
CASSLGLAGGEQFF
TGTGCCAGCAGCTTAGGACTAGCGGGGGGGGAGCAGTTCTTC
>-|TRBV6-1|TRBD1|TRBJ2-5
CASSDPLGTGHFYETQYF
TGTGCCAGCAGTGATCCCCTTGGGACAGGGCATTTTTACGAGACCCAGTACTTC
>-|TRBV2|TRBD1|TRBJ1-1
CASSPHLNGQVRAFF
TGTGCCAGCAGTCCCCACCTGAACGGACAGGTGAGGGCTTTCTTT